One TCR beta chain is described in this entry. This record comes from a study of blood T cell repertoires in COVID-19. In the study overall: The United States, Italy and Spain were the sources of the acute and convalescent COVID-19 samples. PBMCs, B-cell-depleted T cells, or T cells were the source of the cDNA or gDNA that made up the material.

Libraries were prepared by immunoSEQ multiplex PCR; TCRdb keeps only in-frame clonotypes and omits some of them. The sample carries approximately 63,000 clones, over 75% recorded once. J was trimmed by 0 bases and V by 6 bases; bases with no gene match: 2. Germline values: CDR1 SGHRS, CDR2 YFSETQ. The CDR3 length is 14 residues. What was sequenced was peripheral blood. V and J are TRBV5-1 and TRBJ1-4; 7 bases fit TRBD1. The clonotype was recovered from an elderly man in a cohort sampled during active COVID-19. The CDR3 sequence is CASKGAATNEKLFF. DNA for the CDR3: TGCGCCAGCAAGGGGGCCGCAACTAATGAAAAACTGTTTTTT.